This TCR beta chain was retrieved from a study of PD-L1 blockade in urothelial cancer. About the study: Analysis of the blood was performed 3 weeks (second dose) and 6 weeks after treatment start.

Urothelial carcinoma in patients was locally advanced or metastatic. TCRdb's table, derived via immunoSEQ multiplex PCR, lists solely in-frame clones and lacks some. The sample shows more than 45,000 clones, approximately 90% of them seen only once. This CDR3 contains 13 residues. CDR1 SGHDN and CDR2 FVKESK come from the germline V gene. With 4 bases clipped from V and 4 bases from J, the junction kept 3 bases outside the gene matches. This sequence was found in a man aged 80 or over with urothelial cancer. The chain links TRBV14 to TRBJ2-5; TRBD1 agrees at 7 bases. The sample consisted of PBMCs, taken around atezolizumab (anti-PD-L1) treatment. For the CDR3, the DNA is TGTGCCAGCAGCCCGAACAGGGGAGAGACCCAGTACTTC. Protein product: CASSPNRGETQYF. Looking up the rest from reference TRBV14 and TRBJ2-5 gives the full variable domain: EAGVTQFPSHSVIEKGQTVTLRCDPISGHDNLYWYRRVMGKEIKFLLHFVKESKQDESGMPNNRFLAERTGGTYSTLKVQPAELEDSGVYFCASSPNRGETQYFGPGTRLLVL.